These 17 T cell receptor beta chains share one sample of origin, sequenced in a study of T cells in tuberculosis. Profiled with immunoSEQ multiplex PCR; TCRdb holds only in-frame clones, not every one. The table lists tens of thousands of clones, around nine tenths of them singletons. Regarding time point: new active TB diagnosis, blood taken before or within 7 days of starting treatment. The starting material was PBMCs, obtained at tuberculosis diagnosis. The source of these receptors is an adult with tuberculosis.

This CDR3 reads CASSPATGPSGYTF. CDR3 DNA sequence: TGTGCCAGCTCACCCGCGACAGGGCCCAGCGGCTACACCTTC. This rearrangement joins TRBV18 to TRBJ1-2, with TRBD1 matching over 7 bases. V was pared by 3 bases and J by 8 bases, with 9 bases of the junction left unmatched. Looked up from germline, CDR1 is KGHSH and CDR2 is LQKENI. The length of the CDR3 is 14 residues.

The genes are TRBV30 and TRBJ2-3; 7 positions match TRBD1. CDR1 is GTSNPN and CDR2 is SVGIG in the germline V gene (reference sequence). This CDR3 region has 14 residues. Losses at the gene ends were 2 bases for V and 3 bases for J; bases not matched to a gene: 5. This CDR3 is CAWSTGEWTDTQYF. In nucleotides, the CDR3 is TGTGCCTGGAGTACAGGGGAGTGGACAGATACGCAGTATTTT.

The chain employs TRBV18 and TRBJ2-7; a weak D match, TRBD2 (5 bases). CDR3 length: 13 amino acids. Trimming took off 3 bases at V and 0 bases at J, with 6 bases between the two ends. In germline, CDR1 is KGHSH, CDR2 LQKENI. The CDR3 loop reads CASSPGSSYEQYF. The DNA for the CDR3 is TGTGCCAGCTCACCGGGGAGCTCCTACGAGCAGTACTTC.

The chain joins TRBV4-3 to TRBJ2-3; D gene uncertain. Trimming stripped 3 bases from V and 5 bases from J, with 3 bases between. Germline CDR1 LGHNA, CDR2 YSLEER. The CDR3 is made up of 11 amino acids. The DNA for the CDR3 is TGCGCCAGCAGCCACGGAGATACGCAGTATTTT. This sequence encodes CASSHGDTQYF.

This rearrangement joins TRBV9 to TRBJ2-1, with D possibly being TRBD2 (6 bases). The CDR3 runs 16 residues. The V gene lost 0 bases and the J gene lost 3 bases, with 13 bases spanning the gap. Germline loops: CDR1 SGDLS, CDR2 YYNGEE. The CDR3 DNA sequence: TGTGCCAGCAGCGTAGGGGCAGACGGGAGCTACAATGAGCAGTTCTTC. It yields the protein CASSVGADGSYNEQFF.

The chain links TRBV7-2 to TRBJ2-3; a weak D match, TRBD1 (5 bases). V dropped 2 bases and J dropped 2 bases, with 11 bases sitting between them. CDR1 and CDR2 from the germline V gene are SGHTA and FQGNSA. The CDR3 is 15 residues long. The CDR3 nucleotides are TGTGCCAGCAGCTTATGGGGCCTAATCACAGATACGCAGTATTTT. This translates into CASSLWGLITDTQYF.

The CDR3 coding sequence is TGTGCCAGCAGTTTATCCTTGGCAGGGCCCTACGAGCAGTACTTC. Translation gives CASSLSLAGPYEQYF. The genes are TRBV27 and TRBJ2-7, with D perhaps matching TRBD1 (5 bases). CDR3 size: 15 residues. CDR1 is MNHEY and CDR2 is SMNVEV in the germline V gene (reference sequence). Trimming removed 0 bases from V and 2 bases from J, with 11 bases in between.

The chain joins TRBV5-4 to TRBJ2-3; the D is unclear. This CDR3 comprises 16 residues. Trimming stripped 7 bases from V and 6 bases from J, with 24 bases between. Germline V gives CDR1 SGHNT, CDR2 YYREEE (reference sequence). The CDR3 loop reads CASVYLSARFMDTQYF. The CDR3 region has the DNA TGTGCCAGCGTTTATCTATCGGCCAGGTTTATGGATACGCAGTATTTT. The full variable domain, with the rest looked up from reference TRBV5-4 and TRBJ2-3, is ETGVTQSPTHLIKTRGQQVTLRCSSQSGHNTVSWYQQALGQGPQFIFQYYREEENGRGNFPPRFSGLQFPNYSSELNVNALELDDSALYLCASVYLSARFMDTQYFGPGTRLTVL.

Written as DNA, the CDR3 is TGCGCCAGCAGCCAAGACAGGTTGGTGAACACTGAAGCTTTCTTT. Amino acid sequence: CASSQDRLVNTEAFF. The chain combines TRBV4-3 with TRBJ1-1, with D hard to call. V was clipped by 0 bases and J by 0 bases, with 8 bases between them. The CDR3 contains 15 residues. Germline V lookup: CDR1 LGHNA, CDR2 YSLEER.

This clone was seen a few times. The rearrangement uses TRBV4-1 and TRBJ2-6, with TRBD2 matching over 15 bases. Losses at the gene ends were 2 bases for V and 1 base for J; bases not matched to a gene: 3. The CDR3 contains 19 residues. CDR1 MGHRA and CDR2 YSYEKL come from the germline V gene. The CDR3 here is CASSQWGLAGGSGANVLTF. In nucleotides, the CDR3 is TGCGCCAGCAGCCAATGGGGACTAGCGGGAGGTTCTGGGGCCAACGTCCTGACTTTC.

This chain joins TRBV6-5 and TRBJ1-2; possibly TRBD1 for D (6 bases). Germline loops: CDR1 MNHEY, CDR2 SVGAGI. V gave up 5 bases and J gave up 8 bases, with 15 bases separating them. This CDR3 comprises 13 residues. The CDR3 sequence is CASSRTVRGGYTF. The DNA for the CDR3 is TGTGCCAGCAGTCGGACAGTCCGAGGCGGCTACACCTTC.

The genes are TRBV30 and TRBJ2-1; D unclear. V was shortened by 2 bases and J by 0 bases, with 11 bases between the two germline ends. The CDR3 extends over 15 amino acids. Germline V gives CDR1 GTSNPN, CDR2 SVGIG (reference sequence). CDR3 sequence reads: CAWSTDDSSYNEQFF. The CDR3 DNA is TGTGCCTGGAGTACAGATGATAGCTCCTACAATGAGCAGTTCTTC.

V usage is TRBV7-2 and J usage is TRBJ2-3, with D possibly matching TRBD2 (5 bases). Germline-derived CDR1 and CDR2 are SGHTA and FQGNSA. The CDR3 totals 16 residues. V dropped 5 bases and J dropped 3 bases, with 18 bases sitting between them. CDR3 in DNA: TGTGCCAGCAGCCAAAAGGTGTCTAGCCAAACAGATACGCAGTATTTT. Translation: CASSQKVSSQTDTQYF.

J is TRBJ1-1 and V is TRBV4-1, with D unclear. V was trimmed by 0 bases and J by 5 bases, leaving 13 bases between them. Germline assignment: CDR1 MGHRA and CDR2 YSYEKL. This CDR3 is 15 amino acids long. CDR3 in DNA: TGCGCCAGCAGCCAAGAGGCCGGGAGGAGAACTGAAGCTTTCTTT. It yields the protein CASSQEAGRRTEAFF.

The chain recombines TRBV11-3 with TRBJ2-1, with D uncertain. The V gene's germline CDR1 is SGHNT and CDR2 YENEEA. V dropped 0 bases and J dropped 12 bases, with 12 bases sitting between them. This CDR3 comprises 13 residues. CDR3 coding DNA: TGTGCCAGCAGCTTAGATCCCAGGAAACCGCAGTTCTTC. Amino acids: CASSLDPRKPQFF.

The V call is TRBV9, the J call TRBJ1-2; the D is unclear. CDR1 and CDR2 from the germline V gene are SGDLS and YYNGEE. This CDR3 is 13 amino acids long. Trimming took 4 bases from V and 4 from J, leaving 11 bases between them. CDR3 coding DNA: TGTGCCAGCAGCCAATGGGCGTCCTATGGCTACACCTTC. It encodes CASSQWASYGYTF. The whole variable domain, remainder taken from reference TRBV9 and TRBJ1-2, is DSGVTQTPKHLITATGQRVTLRCSPRSGDLSVYWYQQSLDQGLQFLIQYYNGEERAKGNILERFSAQQFPDLHSELNLSSLELGDSALYFCASSQWASYGYTFGSGTRLTVV.

The chain carries TRBV7-9 and TRBJ2-5; no definite D call. The CDR3 covers 13 residues. Germline V gives CDR1 SEHNR, CDR2 FQNEAQ (reference sequence). Deletions cut 2 bases from V and 5 bases from J, with 9 bases between. CDR3 sequence reads: CASSLLSVETQYF. Written as DNA, the CDR3 is TGTGCCAGCAGCTTATTGAGTGTTGAGACCCAGTACTTC.